Shown below are 18 T cell receptor beta chains from a single sample sequenced in a study of shared clonotypes between healthy human individuals. The table came from immunoSEQ multiplex PCR; TCRdb's copy has only in-frame clones and leaves some out. The table records roughly 1.4 million clones, approximately 98.5% of them present only once. Sequenced sample: naive CD4+ T cells sorted from blood. Noted subset: CD45RA+ positively selected. The receptors were sampled from a man between 25 and 39 years old in good health.

To note about this clone: Other DNA sequences in the sample encode the same CDR3. The chain couples TRBV28 to TRBJ2-5; no firm D call. V gave up 4 bases and J gave up 5 bases, with 8 bases separating them. Looked up from germline, CDR1 is MDHEN and CDR2 is SYDVKM. The CDR3 has 12 amino acids. This CDR3 reads CASSSSLETQYF. CDR3 DNA: TGTGCCAGCAGTTCATCCCTTGAGACCCAGTACTTC.

This chain links TRBV5-6 with TRBJ1-5; D uncertain. Germline assignment: CDR1 SGHDT and CDR2 YYEEEE. The CDR3 contains 14 residues. V lost 0 bases and J 4 bases, leaving 8 bases between the germline ends. The DNA of the CDR3 is TGTGCCAGCAGCTTGGTTTCTGGAAATCAGCCCCAGCATTTT. Its translation: CASSLVSGNQPQHF.

The rearrangement uses TRBV9 and TRBJ2-1; 11 bases match TRBD1. CDR1 is SGDLS and CDR2 is YYNGEE in the germline V gene. V gave up 4 bases and J gave up 8 bases; unmatched junction bases: 5. This CDR3 is built from 14 residues. CDR3 nucleotides: TGTGCCAGCAGCTGGACAGGGGGCACGGATGAGCAGTTCTTC. Encoded protein: CASSWTGGTDEQFF.

This chain joins TRBV16 and TRBJ1-5; 8 nucleotides match TRBD1. Trimming took 4 bases from V and 3 from J; bases not matched to a gene: 11. The CDR3 contains 17 residues. CDR1 and CDR2 (germline): KGHSY, FQNENV. CDR3 amino acids: CASSLLEAGGLNQPQHF. The DNA for the CDR3 is TGTGCCAGCAGCCTATTAGAAGCAGGGGGCCTCAATCAGCCCCAGCATTTT.

The sample holds one count of this clone. The chain combines TRBV18 with TRBJ2-5; possibly TRBD1 for D (5 bases). The V end was cut by 1 base, the J end by 5 bases, with 17 bases between. The CDR3 spans 16 residues. Germline V gene data show CDR1 as KGHSH and CDR2 as LQKENI. The CDR3 sequence is CASSPRSAGIRETQYF. The CDR3 bases are TGTGCCAGCTCACCACGGTCAGCAGGGATCCGCGAGACCCAGTACTTC.

V usage is TRBV11-2 and J usage is TRBJ2-7, with 9 positions matching TRBD2. With 5 bases clipped from V and 6 bases from J, the junction kept 11 bases outside the gene matches. Germline loops: CDR1 SGHAT, CDR2 FQNNGV. This CDR3 is built from 15 residues. The CDR3 DNA reads as TGTGCCAGCAGCCTCAAGGCGGGAGGGATGAGCGAGCAGTACTTC. It specifies CASSLKAGGMSEQYF. Full variable domain (missing parts from reference TRBV11-2 and TRBJ2-7): EAGVAQSPRYKIIEKRQSVAFWCNPISGHATLYWYQQILGQGPKLLIQFQNNGVVDDSQLPKDRFSAERLKGVDSTLKIQPAKLEDSAVYLCASSLKAGGMSEQYFGPGTRLTVT.

Concerning this clone itself: This sample also contains other DNA sequences that code for the same CDR3. CDR3 amino acids: CAWSISNTGELFF. The CDR3, as DNA: TGTGCCTGGAGCATCAGTAACACCGGGGAGCTGTTTTTT. V gene TRBV30 combines with J gene TRBJ2-2; D unclear. The germline V and J ends were trimmed by 3 bases and 2 bases, with 7 bases remaining between them. The CDR3 is 13 residues long. Germline lookup yields CDR1 GTSNPN and CDR2 SVGIG (reference sequence).

This rearrangement joins TRBV19 to TRBJ2-1; TRBD2 aligns across 9 bases. This CDR3 is built from 15 residues. In germline, CDR1 is LNHDA, CDR2 SQIVND (reference sequence). Trimming took 0 bases from V and 6 from J; bases not matched to a gene: 3. The chain's CDR3 is CASSIDGGRANEQFF. The CDR3, as DNA: TGTGCCAGTAGTATAGATGGCGGGAGGGCCAATGAGCAGTTCTTC.

The V gene is TRBV6-5, the J gene TRBJ2-2, with no clear D. V lost 5 bases and J 7 bases, leaving 14 bases between the germline ends. CDR1 and CDR2 from the germline V gene are MNHEY and SVGAGI. The CDR3 runs 14 residues. The DNA for the CDR3 is TGTGCCAGCAGTAACGGGTATGGCATCGGGGAGCTGTTTTTT. Amino acid sequence: CASSNGYGIGELFF.

This rearrangement joins TRBV15 to TRBJ2-1, with TRBD2 identical over 8 bases. Germline CDR1 and CDR2: LNHNV and YYDKDF (reference sequence). The V and J ends lost 0 bases and 1 base, in that order; junction bases with no gene match: 14. The CDR3 has 20 amino acids. The CDR3 nucleotides read TGTGCCACCAGCAGAGATCGGGGTGGGGCGGGAGGCGCGTCCTACAATGAGCAGTTCTTC. It encodes CATSRDRGGAGGASYNEQFF. Drawing the rest from reference TRBV15 and TRBJ2-1, the complete variable domain is DAMVIQNPRYQVTQFGKPVTLSCSQTLNHNVMYWYQQKSSQAPKLLFHYYDKDFNNEADTPDNFQSRRPNTSFCFLDIRSPGLGDTAMYLCATSRDRGGAGGASYNEQFFGPGTRLTVL.

On this clone: This CDR3 is also generated by other DNA sequences in the sample. The rearrangement links TRBV19 to TRBJ1-1; D is undetermined. The CDR3 consists of 13 residues. Germline V gives CDR1 LNHDA, CDR2 SQIVND (reference sequence). The V and J ends lost 3 bases and 0 bases respectively, with 5 bases between them. The CDR3 loop is CASSIQLNTEAFF. CDR3 sequence (DNA): TGTGCCAGTAGTATTCAGCTGAACACTGAAGCTTTCTTT.

For the CDR3, the DNA is TGTGCCAGCAGTCTTGAAGGAAACTATGGCTACACCTTC. It yields the protein CASSLEGNYGYTF. This rearrangement joins TRBV5-4 to TRBJ1-2; D gene ambiguous. CDR1 SGHNT and CDR2 YYREEE come from the germline V gene (reference sequence). Trimming took off 5 bases at V and 2 bases at J, with 10 bases between the two ends. The CDR3 consists of 13 residues.

The chain has TRBV9 and TRBJ2-1; D uncertain. The CDR3 runs to 16 residues. The germline gives CDR1 SGDLS, CDR2 YYNGEE. Trimming took 4 bases from V and 2 from J, leaving 16 bases between them. CDR3 nucleotide sequence: TGTGCCAGCAGCCCCCGTGGCGGTGATACCTACAATGAGCAGTTCTTC. Encoded protein: CASSPRGGDTYNEQFF.

CDR3 region: CASSHTSGAYEQYF. CDR3 DNA: TGTGCCAGCAGCCACACTAGCGGTGCCTACGAGCAGTACTTC. The chain employs TRBV4-2 and TRBJ2-7; 8 bases align to TRBD2. Germline V lookup: CDR1 LGHNA, CDR2 YNFKEQ. The CDR3 covers 14 residues. J lost 2 bases, V lost 3 bases, and 3 bases had no gene match.

The rearrangement links TRBV2 to TRBJ2-1; TRBD2 aligns across 13 bases. CDR3 length: 15 residues. V lost 6 bases, J lost 8 bases, and 7 bases stayed unmatched. CDR1 and CDR2 from the germline V gene are SNHLY and FYNNEI. The CDR3 loop is CASSAGLAGVDEQFF. CDR3 coding DNA: TGTGCCAGCAGCGCTGGACTAGCGGGAGTAGATGAGCAGTTCTTC.

The chain joins TRBV14 to TRBJ1-2; D gene unclear. This CDR3 comprises 12 residues. V gave up 3 bases and J gave up 8 bases, with 10 bases separating them. Germline values: CDR1 SGHDN, CDR2 FVKESK. Here the CDR3 DNA reads TGTGCCAGCAGCCAGGGATTGTACGGCTACACCTTC. This codes for CASSQGLYGYTF. Full variable domain (rest looked up from reference TRBV14 and TRBJ1-2): EAGVTQFPSHSVIEKGQTVTLRCDPISGHDNLYWYRRVMGKEIKFLLHFVKESKQDESGMPNNRFLAERTGGTYSTLKVQPAELEDSGVYFCASSQGLYGYTFGSGTRLTVV.

The chain links TRBV21-1 to TRBJ2-7; the D call of TRBD1 is as the table states it, not checked on the DNA. TRBV21-1 is listed as a pseudogene. The CDR3 totals 16 residues. CDR3 coding DNA: TGTGCCAGCAGCACCTTGCACAGGGGACTCTCCTACGAGCAGTACTTC. Its protein is CASSTLHRGLSYEQYF.

This chain joins TRBV19 and TRBJ2-1; 7 bases map to TRBD2. Unmatched junction bases numbered 10, after V lost 5 bases and J lost 3 bases. Germline CDR1 and CDR2: LNHDA and SQIVND (reference sequence). This CDR3 contains 16 residues. The CDR3 reads CASSFETSVFYNEQFF. CDR3 sequence (DNA): TGTGCCAGTAGTTTTGAAACTAGCGTGTTCTACAATGAGCAGTTCTTC.